This TCR beta chain was observed in a study of OX40 agonist ivuxolimab in advanced cancers. Study-wide context: The patients got ivuxolimab, which is an agonistic anti-OX40 (CD134) antibody.

Generated by immunoSEQ multiplex PCR, the TCRdb table keeps only in-frame clones and is missing some. The data show 36,000 or so clones, 70% to 80% seen once. Trimming took 2 bases from V and 3 from J, leaving 11 bases between them. This CDR3 spans 13 amino acids. CDR1 and CDR2 (germline): SQVTM, ANQGSEA. The sequence was obtained from an adult with an advanced solid tumor such as melanoma, head and neck, liver or kidney cancer. The chain links TRBV29-1 to TRBJ2-7, with D perhaps matching TRBD1 (5 bases). This specimen consisted of CD4+ or CD8+ T cells sorted from blood, obtained in a trial of the OX40 agonist ivuxolimab. The DNA of the CDR3 is TGCAGCGTTGAAAGACCTGACAGCTACGAGCAGTACTTC. Protein product: CSVERPDSYEQYF.